This record concerns one T cell receptor beta chain sequence. Peripheral blood samples of 9 to 10 milliliters were drawn from each donor. The sample is drawn from a study of blood T cells in healthy people across ages. V was pared by 10 bases and J by 2 bases, with 19 bases between. Germline values: CDR1 ENHRY, CDR2 SYGVKD. The CDR3 extends over 15 amino acids. Combining a sample-barcoded 5' primer with a J-beta primer mix, a second PCR ran for 7 to 11 cycles. In TCRdb, the 5' RACE reads were re-called with MiXCR into one record per CDR3 protein. Of approximately 1,000,000 distinct CDR3 sequences detected, over 35% appear once; the ten largest clones hold over 15%.

Sequenced: blood. This chain links TRBV10-3 with TRBJ2-3, with D maybe TRBD1 (6 bases). This TCR was recovered from a woman aged 60-75 years in good health. This CDR3 is CATGPTGFDTDTQYF. The CDR3 coding sequence is TGTGCCACCGGCCCTACAGGGTTCGACACAGATACGCAGTATTTT.